These T cell receptor beta chains were read from a single sample in a study of shared clonotypes between healthy human individuals. TCRdb's copy holds only in-frame clones and misses some; the assay was immunoSEQ multiplex PCR. The data contain a few million clones, more than 85% of them singletons. The sequenced sample consisted of naive CD4+ T cells from PBMCs. The origin of the receptors is a man younger than 35 in good health. Some clones in this sample may be carry-over from other donors' samples. The CDR3 runs from the conserved cysteine through the conserved F or W. The D gene is left open where the match is weak. Expanded clones get a size class; other rows say once, few or many, or leave the size out.

TRBD1	.	TRBV11-2	TRBJ1-4	TGTGCCAGCAGCTCACGCCGGGACAGTGAAAAACTGTTTTTT	CASSSRRDSEKLFF
.	.	TRBV18	TRBJ2-7	TGTGCCAGCTCACCACAGGAACAGGGAATACGTTACGAGCAGTACTTC	CASSPQEQGIRYEQYF
TRBD2	.	TRBV2	TRBJ2-2	TGTGCCAGCAGTGAAGCTGGAACTAGCGACACCGGGGAGCTGTTTTTT	CASSEAGTSDTGELFF
TRBD1	.	TRBV30	TRBJ2-1	TGTGCCTGGAGTGTATTCCCACGGCGGGGACAGGGGTACTATGAGCAGTTCTTC	CAWSVFPRRGQGYYEQFF
.	.	TRBV11-2	TRBJ2-5	TGTGCCAGCAGCTGGGAACCAACAGGGCTCCAAGAGACCCAGTACTTC	CASSWEPTGLQETQYF
TRBD1	.	TRBV28	TRBJ1-1	TGTGCCAGCAGGACAGGGGAAATGAACACTGAAGCTTTCTTT	CASRTGEMNTEAFF
TRBD2	once	TRBV29-1	TRBJ2-5	TGCAGCGCCCTGACTAGCGGGAGTGAGACCCAGTACTTC	CSALTSGSETQYF
.	.	TRBV6-1	TRBJ1-5	TGTGCCAGCAGTGAAGCGGTTCCAGGGACCAGCAATCAGCCCCAGCATTTT	CASSEAVPGTSNQPQHF
.	.	TRBV10-3	TRBJ1-5	TGTGCCATCAGCGAAAACCCAGGGGTCAGAGAACAGCCCCAGCATTTT	CAISENPGVREQPQHF
TRBD2	.	TRBV7-8	TRBJ2-1	TGTGCCAGCAGCTTAAGACTAGCGGGAGGGCCCTCCTACAATGAGCAGTTCTTC	CASSLRLAGGPSYNEQFF
.	few	TRBV6-5	TRBJ1-1	TGTGCCAGCAGTTACAGGAGGGGGAACACTGAAGCTTTCTTT	CASSYRRGNTEAFF
.	.	TRBV6-1	TRBJ2-1	TGTGCCAGCAGTGCTAGCGCGAGCTCCTACAATGAGCAGTTCTTC	CASSASASSYNEQFF
.	once	TRBV30	TRBJ1-3	TGTGCCTGTCCGGGCCTAAGGGGCGGAAACACCATATATTTT	CACPGLRGGNTIYF
.	.	TRBV7-9	TRBJ1-1	TGTGCCAGCAGCTTGCAGGGTTTGCCCACTGAAGCTTTCTTT	CASSLQGLPTEAFF
.	.	TRBV5-4	TRBJ2-7	TGTGCCAGCAGCTTGGTTCGGAGCTACGAGCAGTACTTC	CASSLVRSYEQYF
.	.	TRBV28	TRBJ2-3	TGTGCCAGCAGTTTGGTGGGCTACAGCACAGATACGCAGTATTTT	CASSLVGYSTDTQYF
.	.	TRBV27	TRBJ2-7	TGTGCCAGCAGTTTATCCCTCGTGGTCCCTACACAGTACTTC	CASSLSLVVPTQYF
.	.	TRBV4-2	TRBJ2-3	TGTGCCAGCAGCCAATCTTCTCGCGGGACGCAGTATTTT	CASSQSSRGTQYF
TRBD1	.	TRBV5-1	TRBJ2-7	TGCGCCAGCAGCTTGGTGGGGACAGCCAACTACGAGCAGTACTTC	CASSLVGTANYEQYF
.	once	TRBV7-9	TRBJ2-2	TGTGCCAGCAGCTTAGGTCGGACTGACACCGGGGAGCTGTTTTTT	CASSLGRTDTGELFF
TRBD1	.	TRBV6-1	TRBJ1-4	TGTGCCAGCAGCCAGCCACAGGGGGGTGAAAAACTGTTTTTT	CASSQPQGGEKLFF
TRBD1	.	TRBV18	TRBJ2-7	TGTGCCAGCTCACCGGACAGGGGGTCTGGCGAGCAGTACTTC	CASSPDRGSGEQYF
TRBD2	.	TRBV9	TRBJ2-1	TGTGCCAGCAGCGTCGGGGGGTTAGTTAATGAGCAGTTCTTC	CASSVGGLVNEQFF
.	.	TRBV29-1	TRBJ2-5	TGCAGCGCCGTCGGAGAGACCCAGTACTTC	CSAVGETQYF
.	.	TRBV19	TRBJ2-2	TGTGCCAGTAGCAGGGCTCTTAGGGACACCGGGGAGCTGTTTTTT	CASSRALRDTGELFF
.	.	TRBV4-2	TRBJ2-7	TGTGCCAGCAGCCAAGGGACTGGCTACGAGCAGTACTTC	CASSQGTGYEQYF
.	.	TRBV9	TRBJ1-2	TGTGCCAGCAGCGTAGCCTCCGGTGATGGAGGCTACACCTTC	CASSVASGDGGYTF
.	.	TRBV4-3	TRBJ1-2	TGCGCCAGCAGCCAAGATAAAGGGCACTATGGCTACACCTTC	CASSQDKGHYGYTF
.	.	TRBV18	TRBJ2-2	TGTGCCAGCTCACGCCAGAGCAACACCGGGGAGCTGTTTTTT	CASSRQSNTGELFF
TRBD2	.	TRBV7-9	TRBJ2-5	TGTGCCAGCAGCTCTAGCGGGGCGGAGACCCAGTACTTC	CASSSSGAETQYF
.	.	TRBV5-6	TRBJ2-7	TGTGCCAGCAGCTTGGGGGGCGCCCTCTCCTACGAGCAGTACTTC	CASSLGGALSYEQYF
TRBD2	.	TRBV9	TRBJ2-1	TGTGCCAGCAGCCTAGGACTAGCGGGGTACAATGAGCAGTTCTTC	CASSLGLAGYNEQFF
TRBD1	.	TRBV28	TRBJ1-5	TGTGCCAGCAGTCCGAACAGGGGGCCCGTCCAGCCCCAGCATTTT	CASSPNRGPVQPQHF
TRBD1	.	TRBV5-4	TRBJ1-4	TGTGCCAGCAGCTCAAGACAGGGGGCCATTAATGAAAAACTGTTTTTT	CASSSRQGAINEKLFF
.	.	TRBV2	TRBJ2-2	TGTGCCAGCAGTAAAACTAGTACCGCGAACACCGGGGAGCTGTTTTTT	CASSKTSTANTGELFF
TRBD1	.	TRBV7-2	TRBJ2-2	TGTGCCAGCAGCTTTACAGGGGGCACCGGGGAGCTGTTTTTT	CASSFTGGTGELFF
.	.	TRBV19	TRBJ1-5	TGTGCCAGTAGTAGCACCTGGAGGTATCAGCCCCAGCATTTT	CASSSTWRYQPQHF
.	.	TRBV7-3	TRBJ1-1	TGTGCCAGCAGCGTACAGCAGAACACTGAAGCTTTCTTT	CASSVQQNTEAFF
TRBD1	.	TRBV7-9	TRBJ1-1	TGTGCCAGCAGCATAAGACAGGGTAGGACTGAAGCTTTCTTT	CASSIRQGRTEAFF
TRBD2	once	TRBV4-1	TRBJ2-1	TGCGCCAGCAGCCAAGACAGGGGGACTAGCGGGAGGGCCAGGGATGAGCAGTTCTTC	CASSQDRGTSGRARDEQFF
TRBD1	.	TRBV6-5	TRBJ1-2	TGTGCCAGCAGTAACAGGGGAGGCGGCTACACCTTC	CASSNRGGGYTF
TRBD2	.	TRBV5-1	TRBJ2-1	TGCGCCAGCAGCTTGGTTGCTCTACACGGGGGGTCTGAGCAGTTCTTC	CASSLVALHGGSEQFF
.	.	TRBV7-6	TRBJ1-2	TGTGCCAGCAGCGCAGGAGAGGGGGGCCGCGCCTTC	CASSAGEGGRAF
.	.	TRBV5-1	TRBJ1-2	TGCGCCAGCAGCTCGGAACCAGAAAACTATGGCTACACCTTC	CASSSEPENYGYTF
.	.	TRBV5-1	TRBJ2-7	TGCGCCAGCAGCTTGGAACCGGATTACTACGAGCAGTACTTC	CASSLEPDYYEQYF
.	.	TRBV30	TRBJ2-1	TGTGCCTGGAGTGTGGGTCTTCCTCAGCGGAGGAATGAGCAGTTCTTC	CAWSVGLPQRRNEQFF
TRBD2	.	TRBV25-1	TRBJ2-5	TGTGCCAGCAGTGAAGTGGGGAGGGAGGAGACCCAGTACTTC	CASSEVGREETQYF
.	.	TRBV11-3	TRBJ2-2	TGTGCCAGCAGCTTAAGCCAGGCCGGGGAGCTGTTTTTT	CASSLSQAGELFF
.	once	TRBV28	TRBJ1-5	TGTGCCACCTACAATGTGGGGTCCCAGCATTTT	CATYNVGSQHF
.	.	TRBV18	TRBJ1-2	TGTGCCAGCTCACCGAGGTCGGAAGGGAATGGAATCTATGGCTACACCTTC	CASSPRSEGNGIYGYTF
TRBD2	.	TRBV28	TRBJ2-7	TGTGCCAGCAGTTTGCCGGTGGTAGCGGGAGTCGAGCAGTACTTC	CASSLPVVAGVEQYF